The source of this TCR beta chain is a study of cytomegalovirus exposure and HLA in healthy donors. Study findings and constraints: Roughly even sequencing depth across donors was the assumption behind the presence/absence analyses.

PCR was performed using 60 Vbeta and 13 Jbeta primers. Using immunoSEQ multiplex PCR, the repertoire was profiled, and TCRdb retains in-frame clones only, with some absent. The sample has 90,000 to 140,000 clones, over 80% seen once. There are 14 residues in the CDR3. J lost 6 bases, V lost 2 bases, and 6 bases had no gene match. Germline CDR1 is SGHNT and CDR2 is YYREEE (reference sequence). Those who donated were healthy bone marrow donors. About this clone: The antigen is undetermined.

The specimen sequenced was PBMCs. The chain employs TRBV5-4 and TRBJ2-3; 7 bases are a match to TRBD1. This receptor was taken from a man aged 30 to 39 in good health and CMV-seropositive. CDR3 sequence: CASSFGQGGDTQYF. The CDR3 DNA is TGTGCCAGCAGCTTCGGGCAAGGGGGCGATACGCAGTATTTT. The variable domain in full, completed from reference TRBV5-4 and TRBJ2-3, reads ETGVTQSPTHLIKTRGQQVTLRCSSQSGHNTVSWYQQALGQGPQFIFQYYREEENGRGNFPPRFSGLQFPNYSSELNVNALELDDSALYLCASSFGQGGDTQYFGPGTRLTVL.